The clone carrying this T cell receptor (beta chain) was counted once. What it binds is unknown. The sample is drawn from a study of T cell responses to AZD1222 COVID-19 vaccine. The study's findings and limits: With two AZD1222 doses given, Spike-specific TCR breadth and depth both rose.

The table came from immunoSEQ multiplex PCR; TCRdb's copy has only in-frame clones and leaves some out. Here the sample spans tens of thousands of clones, more than 85% being singletons. Germline V gene lookup returns CDR1 LGHNA and CDR2 YNFKEQ. The CDR3 spans 13 residues. V was trimmed by 1 base and J by 5 bases, leaving 5 bases between them. The gene calls are TRBV4-2 and TRBJ2-2; no clear D. This specimen was peripheral blood, taken on day 0 of AZD1222 vaccination. This receptor was identified in an adult in good health. CDR3 protein: CASSQAITGELFF. The CDR3 DNA follows: TGTGCCAGCAGCCAAGCGATAACCGGGGAGCTGTTTTTT.